The 10 T cell receptor beta chains below come from one sample, sequenced in a study of T cells in Graves' hyperthyroidism and ophthalmopathy. RNA transcripts served as the template for amplifying TCR beta CDR3 regions. RT-PCR in the first round (using the HTBI primer set) targeted the TCR CDR3. TCRdb processed the multiplex PCR reads anew with MiXCR; each CDR3 protein has one entry. The sample has about 700,000 distinct CDR3 sequences, over 40% seen once. What was sequenced was peripheral blood or thyroid tissue (not recorded which). The receptors shown here come from an adult man with Graves' disease, either hyperthyroidism or ophthalmopathy (not recorded which).

The rearrangement joins TRBV7-9 to TRBJ1-4; possible D gene TRBD1, 6 bases. Trimming took off 2 bases at V and 4 bases at J, with 11 bases between the two ends. The CDR3 covers 15 residues. The V gene's germline CDR1 is SEHNR and CDR2 FQNEAQ (reference sequence). As DNA, the CDR3 is TGTGCCAGCAGCTTAACAGGGAACTATAATGAAAAACTGTTTTTT. Its translation is CASSLTGNYNEKLFF.

The chain combines TRBV9 with TRBJ1-6, with 7 bases lining up with TRBD1. CDR3 size: 16 residues. J lost 7 bases, V lost 3 bases, and 10 bases had no gene match. Germline CDR1 and CDR2: SGDLS and YYNGEE. The CDR3 loop is CASSDRDSDPNSPLHF. CDR3 nucleotide sequence: TGTGCCAGCAGCGACCGGGACAGTGACCCAAATTCACCCCTCCACTTT.

The V and J genes are TRBV6-4 and TRBJ1-6; D is uncertain. Looked up from germline, CDR1 is MRHNA and CDR2 is SNTAGT. Trimming shortened V by 2 bases and J by 19 bases, and 6 bases separated the two germline ends. CDR3 length: 9 amino acids. DNA of the CDR3: TGTGCCAGCAGTGACCCCCGGCACTTT. This translates into CASSDPRHF.

This clonotype was counted ten times or more. This chain uses TRBV29-1 with TRBJ2-5; no firm D call. Germline V gives CDR1 SQVTM, CDR2 ANQGSEA. CDR3 length equals 12 residues. V was shortened by 0 bases and J by 11 bases, with 13 bases between the two germline ends. The CDR3 coding sequence is TGCAGCGTTGAAGACATGACGTCAGCTCAGTACTTC. Translated, it gives CSVEDMTSAQYF.

The chain combines TRBV29-1 with TRBJ2-6; 7 bases align to TRBD1. Germline-derived CDR1 and CDR2 are SQVTM and ANQGSEA. The CDR3 runs to 17 residues. The V gene end was trimmed by 2 bases and the J gene end by 0 bases; junction bases not matched to a gene: 7. CDR3 sequence reads: CSVEPDRSGSGANVLTF. In DNA, the CDR3 is TGCAGCGTTGAACCGGACAGGTCAGGCTCTGGGGCCAACGTCCTGACTTTC.

This clonotype has ten or more counts. The gene calls are TRBV2 and TRBJ2-7; D is unclear. The germline gives CDR1 SNHLY, CDR2 FYNNEI. This CDR3 has 13 residues. Trimming took off 1 base at V and 4 bases at J, with 8 bases between the two ends. This CDR3 reads CASSEGPFYEQYF. In DNA form, the CDR3 reads TGTGCCAGCAGTGAAGGCCCATTTTACGAGCAGTACTTC.

A few counts support this clonotype. The V gene is TRBV9, the J gene TRBJ1-5, with 9 bases lining up with TRBD1. V gave up 3 bases and J gave up 1 base; unmatched junction bases: 8. Germline-derived CDR1 and CDR2 are SGDLS and YYNGEE. The CDR3 is made up of 17 amino acids. The CDR3 region has the DNA TGTGCCAGCAGCGCAACAGGGGGCGATTGGAGCAATCAGCCCCAGCATTTT. Protein: CASSATGGDWSNQPQHF.

Worth noting for this clonotype: This may come from a read error, since a much larger clone is one base off. The chain is built from TRBV10-3 and TRBJ2-7; D is uncertain. CDR1 and CDR2 (germline): ENHRY, SYGVKD. This CDR3 region has 15 residues. V was pared by 0 bases and J by 8 bases, with 17 bases between. The CDR3 DNA is TGTGCCATCAGTGAGTCGAACGGGCCTGGGAACCAGCAGTACTTC. Its translation: CAISESNGPGNQQYF.

This clonotype was seen only a few times. The CDR3 coding sequence is TGTGCCAGCAGCTGGGACAATCCGCGGGGATATGGCTACACCTTC. As protein: CASSWDNPRGYGYTF. The chain carries TRBV7-9 and TRBJ1-2; D is possibly TRBD1 (6 bases). V lost 4 bases and J 5 bases, leaving 17 bases between the germline ends. Germline CDR1 SEHNR, CDR2 FQNEAQ (reference sequence). The CDR3 has 15 residues.

The chain recombines TRBV6-1 with TRBJ2-7; TRBD2 matches 11 bases. The CDR3 spans 15 residues. Germline CDR1 MNHNS, CDR2 SASEGT. V shed 8 bases and J 4 bases; nucleotides not matched to a gene: 10. Here the CDR3 reads CASGETSGSLYEQYF. For the CDR3, the DNA is TGTGCCAGCGGCGAAACTAGCGGGAGCCTTTACGAGCAGTACTTC.